Here is one T cell receptor beta chain with its context. The sample comes from a study of blood T cell repertoires in COVID-19. The wider study: Donors in the United States, Italy and Spain gave samples during acute or convalescent COVID-19. PBMCs, B-cell-depleted T cells, or T cells were the source of the cDNA or gDNA that made up the material.

Produced via immunoSEQ multiplex PCR; TCRdb's table is partial and in-frame only. Found here are under 200,000 clones, 83% of them singletons; the top ten hold about 5.7%. The ends were cut back, 5 bases at V and 4 bases at J, with 21 bases in the middle. CDR3 length: 16 amino acids. Germline lookup yields CDR1 MNHEY and CDR2 SVGEGT. What was sequenced was peripheral blood. V usage is TRBV6-2 or TRBV6-3 and J usage is TRBJ2-7; the D gene is possibly TRBD2 (6 bases). The sequence was obtained from a middle-aged woman with acute or convalescent COVID-19. CDR3 protein: CASSQASGRRRYEQYF. The CDR3 DNA is TGTGCCAGCAGTCAGGCGAGCGGGCGCCGTCGGTACGAGCAGTACTTC.